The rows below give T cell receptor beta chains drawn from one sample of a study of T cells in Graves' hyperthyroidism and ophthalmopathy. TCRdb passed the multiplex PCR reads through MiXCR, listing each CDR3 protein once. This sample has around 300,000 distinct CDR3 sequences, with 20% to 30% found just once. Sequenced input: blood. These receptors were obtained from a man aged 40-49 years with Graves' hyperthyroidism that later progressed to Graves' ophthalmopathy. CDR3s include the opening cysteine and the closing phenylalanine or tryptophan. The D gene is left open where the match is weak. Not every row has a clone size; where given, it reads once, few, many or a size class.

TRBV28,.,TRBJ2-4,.,CASSPEGLIAKNIQYF,TGTGCCAGCAGTCCAGAGGGGCTAATAGCCAAAAACATTCAGTACTTC
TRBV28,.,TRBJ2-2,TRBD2,CASSSASGTIYAAGELFF,TGTGCCAGCAGTTCCGCCTCCGGGACTATTTATGCGGCCGGGGAGCTGTTTTTT
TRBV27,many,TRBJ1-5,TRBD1,CASSLYRGNQPQHF,TGTGCCAGCAGTTTATACAGGGGAAATCAGCCCCAGCATTTT
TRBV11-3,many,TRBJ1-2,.,CASSSDGPYGYTF,TGTGCCAGCAGCTCGGACGGGCCCTATGGCTACACCTTC
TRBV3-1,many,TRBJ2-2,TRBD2,CVSSGGRTGELFF,TGTGTCAGCTCGGGAGGGAGGACCGGGGAGCTGTTTTTT
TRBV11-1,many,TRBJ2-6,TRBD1,CASGPRDRVPSGANVLTF,TGTGCCAGCGGTCCGCGGGACAGGGTACCATCTGGGGCCAACGTCCTGACTTTC
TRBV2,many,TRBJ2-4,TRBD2,CASSEGLARYGRKNIQYF,TGTGCCAGCAGTGAAGGACTAGCGAGATATGGTCGGAAAAACATTCAGTACTTC
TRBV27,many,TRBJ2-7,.,CASSPRSVTESYEQYF,TGTGCCAGCAGTCCACGTTCTGTGACAGAGTCCTACGAGCAGTACTTC
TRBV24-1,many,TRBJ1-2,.,CATSDLTETRGYTF,TGTGCCACCAGTGATTTGACCGAAACCCGGGGCTACACCTTC
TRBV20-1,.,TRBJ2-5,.,CSAYTGTEPETQYF,TGCAGTGCTTATACCGGGACCGAACCCGAGACCCAGTACTTC
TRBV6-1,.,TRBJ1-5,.,CASRDGGSGQPQHF,TGTGCCAGCAGGGACGGTGGAAGCGGTCAGCCCCAGCATTTT